A single sample gave rise to the 20 T cell receptor beta chains below, sequenced in a study of blood T cell repertoires in COVID-19. Libraries were prepared by immunoSEQ multiplex PCR; TCRdb keeps only in-frame clonotypes and omits some of them. Among about 140,000 clones listed, about 82% were seen once. Sequencing used PBMCs or T cells enriched from blood (not recorded which). Every receptor here comes from a woman aged 40 to 55 who had recovered from COVID-19.

The V and J genes are TRBV4-1 and TRBJ1-1; 9 bases are shared with TRBD1. This CDR3 region has 15 residues. V lost 6 bases to trimming and J lost 0 bases; unmatched junction nucleotides: 5. Germline CDR1 and CDR2: MGHRA and YSYEKL. CDR3 nucleotide sequence: TGCGCCAGCAGTCGTACAGGGGGCTTGAACACTGAAGCTTTCTTT. Protein product: CASSRTGGLNTEAFF.

The chain recombines TRBV28 with TRBJ1-2; D gene uncertain. In germline, CDR1 is MDHEN, CDR2 SYDVKM. The CDR3 spans 14 residues. V dropped 5 bases and J dropped 4 bases, with 14 bases sitting between them. The CDR3 DNA reads TGTGCCAGCAGTATAGAAGAAACCTCCTATGGCTACACCTTC. Its translation is CASSIEETSYGYTF.

The chain carries TRBV2 and TRBJ2-1; TRBD1 matches 7 bases. CDR3 length: 14 residues. J gave up 5 bases and V 6 bases, and 7 bases lay outside the gene matches. Germline V gene sequence: CDR1 SNHLY, CDR2 FYNNEI. In DNA form, the CDR3 reads TGTGCCAGCAGAGCCGACAGGGTCAACAATGAGCAGTTCTTC. Translation: CASRADRVNNEQFF.

The V and J genes are TRBV6-5 and TRBJ2-1; 9 positions agree with TRBD1. Germline CDR1 and CDR2: MNHEY and SVGAGI. V shed 4 bases, J shed 8 bases, and the junction held 6 bases outside the gene matches. CDR3 length: 14 residues. CDR3 sequence: CASSWDREVYEQFF. The CDR3 DNA follows: TGTGCCAGCAGTTGGGACAGGGAGGTTTATGAGCAGTTCTTC.

The CDR3 here is CAIRTGTENYEQYF. DNA for the CDR3: TGTGCCATCAGAACCGGGACAGAGAACTACGAGCAGTACTTC. The chain links TRBV10-3 to TRBJ2-7, with 7 bases fitting TRBD1. V was pared by 6 bases and J by 3 bases, with 8 bases of the junction left unmatched. The CDR3 loop spans 14 amino acids. Germline CDR1 and CDR2: ENHRY and SYGVKD.

Here the CDR3 DNA reads TGTGCCAGCAGTTCCCACAACAAAGGGGGCACTGAAGCTTTCTTT. It specifies CASSSHNKGGTEAFF. The V and J genes are TRBV6-5 and TRBJ1-1; perhaps TRBD1 as D (6 bases). Trimming cost V 4 bases and J 4 bases, with 16 bases left between them. Per the germline V gene, CDR1 is MNHEY and CDR2 is SVGAGI. The CDR3 has 15 amino acids.

The CDR3 DNA reads as TGTGCCAGCAGCCGTGCAGGGGAAAATTCACCCCTCCACTTT. This sequence encodes CASSRAGENSPLHF. V usage is TRBV4-2 and J usage is TRBJ1-6, with D perhaps TRBD1 (6 bases). This CDR3 is built from 14 residues. Germline assignment: CDR1 LGHNA and CDR2 YNFKEQ. Trimming took off 4 bases at V and 7 bases at J, with 11 bases between the two ends.

V and J are TRBV11-1 and TRBJ2-2; maybe TRBD2 (6 bases). Germline-derived CDR1 and CDR2 are SGHAT and FQDESV (reference sequence). The germline V and J ends were trimmed by 3 bases and 4 bases, with 9 bases remaining between them. CDR3 length: 14 residues. The CDR3 region is CASSLEGFTGELFF. CDR3 nucleotides: TGTGCCAGCAGCTTGGAGGGGTTCACCGGGGAGCTGTTTTTT.

The chain joins TRBV7-9 to TRBJ2-5; 10 positions match TRBD2. Trimming removed 2 bases from V and 2 bases from J; junction bases left unmatched: 2. CDR3 length equals 15 residues. Germline V gives CDR1 SEHNR, CDR2 FQNEAQ (reference sequence). Written as DNA, the CDR3 is TGTGCCAGCAGCTTACTAGCGGGGGATCAAGAGACCCAGTACTTC. Translation gives CASSLLAGDQETQYF.

This clone came up many times. The chain employs TRBV25-1 and TRBJ1-4; maybe TRBD1 (5 bases). Germline-derived CDR1 and CDR2 are MGHDK and SYGVNS. The ends were cut back, 5 bases at V and 2 bases at J, with 12 bases in the middle. This CDR3 comprises 15 residues. In DNA form, the CDR3 reads TGTGCCAGCAGTTCCGGGAGGGACACTAATGAAAAACTGTTTTTT. Translation: CASSSGRDTNEKLFF.

The chain is built from TRBV6-2 or TRBV6-3 and TRBJ1-5; D is perhaps TRBD1 (6 bases). This CDR3 has 15 amino acids. The V gene's germline CDR1 is MNHEY and CDR2 SVGEGT. V was clipped by 7 bases and J by 2 bases, with 15 bases between them. CDR3 sequence: CASNPGGLGNQPQHF. The CDR3 bases are TGTGCCAGCAACCCTGGGGGCCTGGGCAATCAGCCCCAGCATTTT.

The CDR3: CASSTTPTGSYEQYF. The DNA for the CDR3 is TGTGCCAGCAGTACCACCCCGACAGGTTCCTACGAGCAGTACTTC. The J gene is TRBJ2-7, the V gene TRBV6-5; the D gene is possibly TRBD1 (6 bases). Germline V gene lookup returns CDR1 MNHEY and CDR2 SVGAGI. The length of the CDR3 is 15 residues. Trimming pared 5 bases from V and 1 base from J, leaving 15 bases between.

V gene TRBV2 combines with J gene TRBJ2-7, with D possibly being TRBD1 (6 bases). The CDR3 has 13 residues. Per germline, CDR1 SNHLY and CDR2 FYNNEI. Trimming took off 8 bases at V and 5 bases at J, with 16 bases between the two ends. Here the CDR3 reads CASFLRWGHEQYF. CDR3 nucleotide sequence: TGTGCCAGCTTCCTGAGGTGGGGGCACGAGCAGTACTTC.

The chain recombines TRBV2 with TRBJ1-2; D is perhaps TRBD1 (6 bases). V was clipped by 3 bases and J by 7 bases, with 9 bases between them. Germline V gives CDR1 SNHLY, CDR2 FYNNEI. The CDR3 has 12 residues. CDR3 protein: CASSEDSPGYTF. As DNA, the CDR3 is TGTGCCAGCAGTGAGGACAGCCCTGGCTACACCTTC.

The DNA of the CDR3 is TGTGCCAGCAGTTTAGGGGGGACTAATGAAAAACTGTTTTTT. Amino acid sequence: CASSLGGTNEKLFF. The chain carries TRBV28 and TRBJ1-4; TRBD1 is a possible D gene (5 bases). The germline V gene has CDR1 MDHEN and CDR2 SYDVKM. The CDR3 runs to 14 residues. Trimming shortened V by 2 bases and J by 2 bases, and 6 bases separated the two germline ends.

The chain is built from TRBV3-1 (or the pseudogene TRBV3-2) and TRBJ1-2; 8 positions match TRBD1. CDR3 size: 14 residues. Germline CDR1 and CDR2: LGHDT and YNNKEL (reference sequence). V lost 3 bases, J lost 10 bases, and 10 bases stayed unmatched. The CDR3 loop is CASSHRGQDSAYTF. The DNA for the CDR3 is TGTGCCAGCAGCCACCGGGGACAGGACTCGGCCTACACCTTC.

This clone was detected only once. The chain employs TRBV2 and TRBJ2-1, with D uncertain. Trimming stripped 0 bases from V and 7 bases from J, with 13 bases between. This CDR3 comprises 15 residues. Germline CDR1 SNHLY, CDR2 FYNNEI. Written as DNA, the CDR3 is TGTGCCAGCAGTGAAGCGGCAGGATCCAGGAATGAGCAGTTCTTC. Translation: CASSEAAGSRNEQFF.

The CDR3 is CASSQEDRGTDTQYF. In nucleotides, the CDR3 is TGCGCCAGCAGCCAAGAGGACAGGGGCACAGATACGCAGTATTTT. This rearrangement joins TRBV4-1 to TRBJ2-3; 8 bases are a match to TRBD1. Trimming at V came to 0 bases and at J to 1 base, leaving 0 bases not matched to a gene. The CDR3 covers 15 residues. Germline V lookup: CDR1 MGHRA, CDR2 YSYEKL.

The chain is built from TRBV28 and TRBJ2-7; TRBD2 might be the D (6 bases). Per germline, CDR1 MDHEN and CDR2 SYDVKM. This CDR3 is built from 14 residues. The ends were cut back, 8 bases at V and 0 bases at J, with 14 bases in the middle. The CDR3 reads CASQGGAYSYEQYF. DNA of the CDR3: TGTGCCAGCCAGGGCGGGGCATACTCCTACGAGCAGTACTTC.

V and J are TRBV7-8 and TRBJ2-1, with 10 positions matching TRBD2. The CDR3 runs 16 residues. Trimming cost V 4 bases and J 9 bases; bases outside gene matches: 12. Germline V gene lookup returns CDR1 SGHVS and CDR2 FQNEAQ. CDR3 DNA: TGTGCCAGCAGCTCCCATTGGCTAGCGGGAGTGTTTGAGCAGTTCTTC. This gives the protein CASSSHWLAGVFEQFF.